This T cell receptor (beta chain) was documented in a study of T cell responses to AZD1222 COVID-19 vaccine. Study-wide findings and caveats: Reportedly, close to half of spike-specific TCRs are directed against unmutated variant regions. The study found vaccine-associated CD4 TCRs spanning spike, dominant at 160-218 and 743-854.

Trimming took off 1 base at V and 0 bases at J, with 6 bases between the two ends. The CDR3 contains 14 residues. CDR1 is MNHNS, CDR2 SASEGT, per germline. Clones were sequenced by immunoSEQ multiplex PCR, and TCRdb holds only the in-frame ones, with some missing. Of 140,000 to 150,000 clones detected, approximately 88% appear once; the ten largest clones hold roughly 16%. Of note for this clone: The antigen remains undetermined.

V usage is TRBV6-1 and J usage is TRBJ1-2; no firm D call. The origin of this receptor is an adult in good health. The sample consisted of peripheral blood, taken on day 0 of AZD1222 vaccination. The CDR3 loop reads CASSEVGTNYGYTF. CDR3 bases: TGTGCCAGCAGTGAAGTTGGGACTAACTATGGCTACACCTTC.